A selection of T cell receptor beta chains follows, all from one sample in a study of blood T cell repertoires in COVID-19. TCRdb's copy holds only in-frame clones and misses some; the assay was immunoSEQ multiplex PCR. The sample carries around 120,000 clones, 69% recorded once. The specimen was peripheral blood. Receptors were obtained from a man at least 80 years old with acute or convalescent COVID-19. Both conserved end residues are part of each CDR3. D genes are given only for firm matches.

cdr3_length: 12
v_call: TRBV11-3
d_call: .
cdr3_aa: CASSDRSTEAFF

cdr3_length: 13
v_call: TRBV7-8
d_call: .
cdr3_aa: CASSLEPRNEQFF

cdr3_length: 17
v_call: TRBV6-2/TRBV6-3
d_call: .
cdr3_aa: CASSPTEDSHVNTEAFF

cdr3_length: 16
v_call: TRBV19
d_call: .
cdr3_aa: CASGQTGRFSGNTIYF

cdr3_length: 15
v_call: TRBV18
d_call: TRBD1
cdr3_aa: CASSPIEQGYSPLHF

cdr3_length: 16
v_call: TRBV6-6
d_call: TRBD2
cdr3_aa: CASSSLAGAPQETQYF

cdr3_length: 14
v_call: TRBV7-2
d_call: TRBD2
cdr3_aa: CASSYSGSIYEQYF

cdr3_length: 15
v_call: TRBV18
d_call: TRBD1
cdr3_aa: CASSVGTGWNYGYTF

cdr3_length: 16
v_call: TRBV4-3
d_call: .
cdr3_aa: CASSQDAAGITGELFF

cdr3_length: 15
v_call: TRBV24-1
d_call: TRBD1
cdr3_aa: CATSAGQGATGELFF

cdr3_length: 13
v_call: TRBV28
d_call: .
cdr3_aa: CASNGNSGNTIYF

cdr3_length: 12
v_call: TRBV12-3/TRBV12-4
d_call: TRBD1
cdr3_aa: CASSYRGTPLHF

cdr3_length: 14
v_call: TRBV6-2/TRBV6-3
d_call: TRBD2
cdr3_aa: CASSRGLANNEQFF

cdr3_length: 13
v_call: TRBV13
d_call: .
cdr3_aa: CASSLSEADTQYF

cdr3_length: 16
v_call: TRBV5-1
d_call: TRBD1
cdr3_aa: CASSQTSGTATYEQYF

cdr3_length: 14
v_call: TRBV10-3
d_call: .
cdr3_aa: CAISGGDTGNTIYF

cdr3_length: 14
v_call: TRBV29-1
d_call: TRBD2
cdr3_aa: CSSWGGRVADTQYF

cdr3_length: 13
v_call: TRBV7-2
d_call: .
cdr3_aa: CASSLRAGETQYF

cdr3_length: 14
v_call: TRBV6-4
d_call: .
cdr3_aa: CASSPTVEPGELFF

cdr3_length: 14
v_call: TRBV7-2
d_call: .
cdr3_aa: CASSLAHSADEQYF

cdr3_length: 17
v_call: TRBV2
d_call: .
cdr3_aa: CASSVGGRRLSGNTIYF

cdr3_length: 15
v_call: TRBV30
d_call: .
cdr3_aa: CAWTPTGGGGQPQHF

cdr3_length: 14
v_call: TRBV5-1
d_call: TRBD1
cdr3_aa: CASSLGDSHYEQYF

cdr3_length: 15
v_call: TRBV5-1
d_call: TRBD2
cdr3_aa: CASSLERGGGHEQYF

cdr3_length: 18
v_call: TRBV7-2
d_call: TRBD2
cdr3_aa: CASSLALTSGSHTDTQYF

cdr3_length: 12
v_call: TRBV11-2
d_call: .
cdr3_aa: CASSPQNTEAFF

cdr3_length: 14
v_call: TRBV6-5
d_call: .
cdr3_aa: CASSDRREFLPQHF

cdr3_length: 17
v_call: TRBV23-1
d_call: .
cdr3_aa: CASSQSKAGRAKNIQYF

cdr3_length: 14
v_call: TRBV7-9
d_call: TRBD1
cdr3_aa: CASSIGQGNKPQHF

cdr3_length: 14
v_call: TRBV5-1
d_call: .
cdr3_aa: CASSLSGLPYEQYF

cdr3_length: 17
v_call: TRBV5-8
d_call: TRBD1
cdr3_aa: CASSYLGTGYSNQPQHF

cdr3_length: 16
v_call: TRBV10-1
d_call: TRBD2
cdr3_aa: CATTSGRAFGFNEQFF

cdr3_length: 16
v_call: TRBV7-2
d_call: .
cdr3_aa: CASSLAVSAITDTQYF

cdr3_length: 17
v_call: TRBV19
d_call: TRBD1
cdr3_aa: CASSIPLGQGGTGELFF

cdr3_length: 16
v_call: TRBV10-3
d_call: .
cdr3_aa: CAISESGPAGQETQYF

cdr3_length: 16
v_call: TRBV9
d_call: TRBD2
cdr3_aa: CASSGRASGSLDTQYF

cdr3_length: 13
v_call: TRBV2
d_call: TRBD2
cdr3_aa: CASRGRATGELFF

cdr3_length: 14
v_call: TRBV28
d_call: TRBD2
cdr3_aa: CAVRGGGSYNEQFF

cdr3_length: 13
v_call: TRBV2
d_call: TRBD1
cdr3_aa: CASRRDRNNEQFF

cdr3_length: 15
v_call: TRBV7-3
d_call: .
cdr3_aa: CASSSGYRSYNEQFF

cdr3_length: 13
v_call: TRBV6-5
d_call: .
cdr3_aa: CASSYGGNYGYTF

cdr3_length: 16
v_call: TRBV28
d_call: TRBD2
cdr3_aa: CASSSTSGRWGGELFF

cdr3_length: 14
v_call: TRBV19
d_call: TRBD2
cdr3_aa: CASRTGLAFNEQFF

cdr3_length: 15
v_call: TRBV27
d_call: .
cdr3_aa: CASSLQGKGQETQYF

cdr3_length: 17
v_call: TRBV2
d_call: TRBD1
cdr3_aa: CASSVEPDRVGVVGYTF

cdr3_length: 16
v_call: TRBV11-2
d_call: TRBD2
cdr3_aa: CASSFVAGGGQETQYF

cdr3_length: 15
v_call: TRBV15
d_call: .
cdr3_aa: CATSSINDGSGTQYF

cdr3_length: 17
v_call: TRBV6-2/TRBV6-3
d_call: TRBD1
cdr3_aa: CASSYLQGAPGANVLTF

cdr3_length: 13
v_call: TRBV28
d_call: TRBD1
cdr3_aa: CASSGQDRFGYTF

cdr3_length: 17
v_call: TRBV5-1
d_call: TRBD2
cdr3_aa: CASSKGLAGVGAGELFF

cdr3_length: 14
v_call: TRBV10-3
d_call: TRBD1
cdr3_aa: CAISGTGFNSPLHF

cdr3_length: 13
v_call: TRBV12-3/TRBV12-4
d_call: .
cdr3_aa: CASSFVSTDTQYF

cdr3_length: 15
v_call: TRBV18
d_call: .
cdr3_aa: CASSPTGGNRDEQYF

cdr3_length: 15
v_call: TRBV27
d_call: TRBD2
cdr3_aa: CASLRREVGTDTQYF

cdr3_length: 15
v_call: TRBV18
d_call: .
cdr3_aa: CASSVGDKDSYGYTF

cdr3_length: 14
v_call: TRBV10-3
d_call: .
cdr3_aa: CAIRSGDWQETQYF

cdr3_length: 13
v_call: TRBV7-9
d_call: TRBD2
cdr3_aa: CASSLGLAQEQYF

cdr3_length: 13
v_call: TRBV27
d_call: .
cdr3_aa: CASSFGLNTEAFF

cdr3_length: 14
v_call: TRBV11-1
d_call: .
cdr3_aa: CASSLIQMNTEAFF